The T cell receptor (beta chain) described here comes from a study of blood T cells in healthy people across ages. Study-wide findings and caveats: Measured against age, TCR beta diversity per million T cells decreased in a roughly linear manner. The percentage of naive T cells correlated strongly with TCR beta diversity. Diversity figures based on one million T cells were deemed too low. Donor CMV status, an unknown factor, possibly confounded changes in expanded clonotypes.

Then a second PCR, running about 6 to 12 cycles, was carried out with a sample-barcoded 5' primer and a J-beta primer mix. One entry per CDR3 protein results from TCRdb running MiXCR on the 5' RACE reads. Of roughly 700,000 distinct CDR3 sequences in the sample, approximately 49% were seen once. With respect to this clonotype: What it binds is not known. One junction end disagrees with the germline gene, perhaps due to a read error.

CDR1 is GTSNPN, CDR2 SVGIG, per germline (reference sequence). The CDR3 runs 12 residues. The chain uses TRBV30 and TRBJ1-2, with TRBD1 as a possible D gene (5 bases). The material sequenced was blood. This receptor was taken from a woman aged 55-69 years in good health. This chain's CDR3 is CAGSKGTDGYTF. CDR3 nucleotide sequence: TGTGCCGGGAGTAAGGGGACGGATGGCTACACCTTC.